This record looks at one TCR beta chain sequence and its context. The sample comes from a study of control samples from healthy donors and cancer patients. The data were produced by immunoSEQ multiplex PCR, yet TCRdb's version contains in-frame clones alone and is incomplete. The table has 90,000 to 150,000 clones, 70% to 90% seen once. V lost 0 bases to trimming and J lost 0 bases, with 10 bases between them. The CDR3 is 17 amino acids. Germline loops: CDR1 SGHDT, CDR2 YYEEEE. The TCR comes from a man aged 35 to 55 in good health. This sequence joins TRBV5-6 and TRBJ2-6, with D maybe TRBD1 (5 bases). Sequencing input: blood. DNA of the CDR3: TGTGCCAGCAGCTTGGGCCCAGGGAACTCTGGGGCCAACGTCCTGACTTTC. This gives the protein CASSLGPGNSGANVLTF.